The present T cell receptor (beta chain) was sequenced within a study of graft-versus-host responses after intestinal transplantation. Concerning this clone itself: Its specificity is unknown.

The V and J ends lost 0 bases and 3 bases respectively, with 6 bases between them. The germline V gene has CDR1 SGDLS and CDR2 YYNGEE. There are 13 residues in the CDR3. Sequencing was performed with immunoSEQ multiplex PCR; in TCRdb, only in-frame clones are kept and a portion is missing. Of over 100,000 clones in the sample, around 94% were seen once. Findings and limits, study-wide: Investigators detected GvH clones in recipient marrow, with some emerging earlier in ileum or blood.

The genes are TRBV9 and TRBJ1-2; D possibly corresponds to TRBD1 (6 bases). This sample comprised unstimulated CD8+ T cells sorted from spleen or lymph node cells, obtained before transplant. The sequence came from a human donor who was the organ donor for an intestinal transplant. The CDR3 DNA follows: TGTGCCAGCAGCGTAGGACAGGACTATGGCTACACCTTC. Protein product: CASSVGQDYGYTF.